This T cell receptor beta chain was sequenced for a study of OX40 agonist ivuxolimab in advanced cancers. About the research overall: Administration of intravenous ivuxolimab to patients occurred every 2 weeks at 0.01 to 10 mg/kg.

The germline V gene encodes CDR1 KGHSH and CDR2 LQKENI. This CDR3 has 15 amino acids. Worth noting for this clone: Compared with germline, one end of the junction differs, possibly owing to a read error.

Autoimmune disease history or systemic immunosuppression led to patient exclusion. Repertoires were generated with immunoSEQ multiplex PCR, while TCRdb's copy carries only in-frame clones and drops some. The sample has tens of thousands of clones, approximately 86% seen once. The chain employs TRBV18 and TRBJ2-5; 7 positions match TRBD1. The source material was CD4+ or CD8+ T cells sorted from blood, sampled in a trial of the OX40 agonist ivuxolimab. The sequence was obtained from an adult with an advanced solid tumor such as melanoma, head and neck, liver or kidney cancer. CDR3 in amino acids: CASSPGTEIQEAQYF. The CDR3 DNA reads as TGTGCCAGCTCACCGGGGACAGAAATTCAAGAGGCCCAGTACTTC.